These 16 T cell receptor beta chains were sequenced from one sample in a study of radiation and T cells in renal cell carcinoma (dated by TCRdb to 2020 to 2021). Read against the paper, the sample's time point label means: baseline pretreatment blood. This sample's treatment or condition label indicates: 15 Gy SBRT to primary tumor, nephrectomy 4 weeks later. Receptors were amplified or captured by the immunoSEQ multiplex PCR assay. TCRdb took over this immuneACCESS table, retaining in-frame rearrangements with V and J assigned. Such tables are incomplete; in checked studies, under half of the missing clones stem from an unresolved V gene, and the remainder is unexplained. The sample yields some 150,000 clones; less than 85% were counted once. Less than 25% of the sample goes to the ten largest clones. The sample here was blood, taken from a patient whose treatment included radiotherapy and nephrectomy. The receptors shown here come from a woman between 45 and 65 years old with renal cell carcinoma.

The CDR3 spells CATSQETQSLQGLEQYF. CDR3 in DNA: TGTGCCACCTCACAGGAGACTCAATCCCTACAGGGGCTCGAGCAGTACTTC. The rearrangement uses TRBV19 and TRBJ2-7; 7 nucleotides align to TRBD1. The CDR3 covers 17 residues. The V segment lost 10 bases and the J segment 6 bases; nucleotides outside the gene matches: 24. Germline V gene sequence: CDR1 LNHDA, CDR2 SQIVND (reference sequence).

The rearrangement uses TRBV7-7 and TRBJ2-3; 7 bases match TRBD1. The germline V gene encodes CDR1 SSHAT and CDR2 FNYEAQ (reference sequence). The CDR3 runs 14 residues. The V segment lost 1 base and the J segment 5 bases; nucleotides outside the gene matches: 3. CDR3 nucleotide sequence: TGTGCCAGCAGCTTAGGTCCAGGGGGAGATACGCAGTATTTT. It codes for CASSLGPGGDTQYF.

The chain uses TRBV4-3 and TRBJ2-1, with a weak D call TRBD1 (5 bases). CDR3 length equals 18 residues. Germline loops: CDR1 LGHNA, CDR2 YSLEER. Trimming took 0 bases from V and 0 from J, leaving 15 bases between them. CDR3 in DNA: TGCGCCAGCAGCCAAGAGGGGCCCAGGGCAAGCTCCTACAATGAGCAGTTCTTC. This encodes CASSQEGPRASSYNEQFF.

The chain links TRBV5-1 to TRBJ1-4; no clear D. Per germline, CDR1 SGHRS and CDR2 YFSETQ. The CDR3 extends over 14 amino acids. Between the trimmed V and J ends, which lost 2 bases and 0 bases, there was a span of 5 bases. The CDR3 sequence: CASSLAATNEKLFF. CDR3 nucleotide sequence: TGCGCCAGCAGCTTAGCCGCAACTAATGAAAAACTGTTTTTT.

This CDR3 is CASSQRQGAGQETQYF. The CDR3 nucleotides read TGTGCCAGCAGCCAACGACAGGGGGCGGGCCAAGAGACCCAGTACTTC. The rearrangement links TRBV11-3 to TRBJ2-5; 10 bases map to TRBD1. Germline CDR1 SGHNT, CDR2 YENEEA. The ends lost 5 bases at V and 1 base at J; junction bases unmatched: 7. The CDR3 runs to 16 residues.

The chain is built from TRBV29-1 and TRBJ2-3; 15 bases map to TRBD2. With 3 bases clipped from V and 4 bases from J, the junction kept 5 bases outside the gene matches. The CDR3 is made up of 16 amino acids. CDR1 is SQVTM and CDR2 is ANQGSEA in the germline V gene. The CDR3 spells CSVDDGLAGGSDTQYF. The DNA of the CDR3 is TGCAGCGTTGACGACGGACTAGCGGGAGGGTCAGATACGCAGTATTTT.

The rearrangement links TRBV6-1 to TRBJ1-6; the D is unclear. V was cut by 1 base and J by 0 bases, with 10 bases left in between. Germline lookup yields CDR1 MNHNS and CDR2 SASEGT. This CDR3 spans 17 amino acids. The CDR3 nucleotides are TGTGCCAGCAGTGAAGTTGGAGGGAGCTCCTATAATTCACCCCTCCACTTT. Its translation is CASSEVGGSSYNSPLHF.

The gene calls are TRBV2 and TRBJ1-1; no definite D call. The CDR3 length is 13 residues. The germline CDR1 and CDR2 sequences are SNHLY and FYNNEI. Trimming cost V 2 bases and J 11 bases, with 15 bases left between them. The CDR3 spells CASSERASLLAFF. DNA of the CDR3: TGTGCCAGCAGTGAACGGGCCAGCTTATTGGCTTTCTTT.

V is TRBV7-2 and J is TRBJ1-2; 8 bases are a match to TRBD1. The CDR3 loop spans 16 amino acids. Trimming took 5 bases from V and 7 from J; bases not matched to a gene: 15. Germline V gene data show CDR1 as SGHTA and CDR2 as FQGNSA. This CDR3 reads CASSGMGLDRVAGYTF. The CDR3 DNA follows: TGTGCCAGCAGCGGAATGGGGCTGGACAGGGTGGCTGGCTACACCTTC.

The V and J genes are TRBV30 and TRBJ1-1; D gene uncertain. The germline gives CDR1 GTSNPN, CDR2 SVGIG (reference sequence). The CDR3 runs to 14 residues. The V gene lost 4 bases and the J gene lost 0 bases, with 12 bases spanning the gap. As DNA, the CDR3 is TGTGCCTGGAAGGCAGTATTCATGAACACTGAAGCTTTCTTT. Its translation is CAWKAVFMNTEAFF. The whole variable domain, remainder taken from reference TRBV30 and TRBJ1-1, is SQTIHQWPATLVQPVGSPLSLECTVEGTSNPNLYWYRQAAGRGLQLLFYSVGIGQISSEVPQNLSASRPQDRQFILSSKKLLLSDSGFYLCAWKAVFMNTEAFFGQGTRLTVV.

The chain joins TRBV9 to TRBJ2-7, with D unresolved. V was trimmed by 0 bases and J by 0 bases, leaving 10 bases between them. CDR1 is SGDLS and CDR2 is YYNGEE in the germline V gene. The CDR3 is 15 amino acids. The CDR3 loop is CASSVAADGSYEQYF. CDR3 bases: TGTGCCAGCAGCGTAGCTGCGGACGGCTCCTACGAGCAGTACTTC.

J is TRBJ2-2 and V is TRBV5-1, with 7 positions matching TRBD2. The CDR3 length is 15 residues. CDR1 is SGHRS, CDR2 YFSETQ, per germline. Germline trimming cut 4 bases from V and 1 base from J; bases unmatched to any gene: 4. The CDR3 region has the DNA TGCGCCAGCAGCCTTAGCGGGTGGAACACCGGGGAGCTGTTTTTT. It translates to CASSLSGWNTGELFF.

In DNA form, the CDR3 reads TGTGCCAGCAGCCCGTCGTACAGGGATGGGAAAAACATTCAGTACTTC. The encoded protein is CASSPSYRDGKNIQYF. This rearrangement joins TRBV5-4 to TRBJ2-4, with TRBD1 as a possible D gene (6 bases). The V end was cut by 4 bases, the J end by 4 bases, with 18 bases between. CDR1 and CDR2 (germline): SGHNT, YYREEE (reference sequence). This CDR3 comprises 16 residues.

This clone was seen only a few times. V is TRBV2 and J is TRBJ1-5; TRBD1 might be the D (6 bases). V lost 5 bases and J 0 bases, leaving 11 bases between the germline ends. The CDR3 covers 15 residues. Germline lookup yields CDR1 SNHLY and CDR2 FYNNEI. CDR3 amino acids: CASSTGTYSNQPQHF. The CDR3, as DNA: TGTGCCAGCAGTACCGGGACATATAGCAATCAGCCCCAGCATTTT.

This chain links TRBV7-2 with TRBJ1-1; D is unresolved. This CDR3 is built from 14 residues. The V and J ends lost 7 bases and 4 bases respectively, with 16 bases between them. Looked up from germline, CDR1 is SGHTA and CDR2 is FQGNSA. In DNA, the CDR3 is TGTGCCAGCACCACAGCCGTTCCCAGCACTGAAGCTTTCTTT. Translation gives CASTTAVPSTEAFF.

The rearrangement links TRBV7-2 to TRBJ2-5, with a tentative D call TRBD2 (6 bases). The CDR3 contains 16 residues. The V gene's germline CDR1 is SGHTA and CDR2 FQGNSA. Trimming pared 4 bases from V and 5 bases from J, leaving 20 bases between. CDR3 residues: CASSSNPRGIRETQYF. The CDR3 nucleotides read TGTGCCAGCAGCTCCAATCCCCGGGGGATCAGGGAGACCCAGTACTTC.